A single sample is the source of the 14 T cell receptor beta chains below, sequenced in a study of T-cell memory formation after mild COVID-19. MiXCR, run by TCRdb on the 5' RACE reads, gives a single entry per CDR3 protein. The sample consists of approximately 500,000 distinct CDR3 sequences, roughly 23% of them appearing once. Sample: PBMCs or a T cell subset sorted from them (not recorded which). The receptors come from an adult woman who had mild COVID-19 (a few samples of this study predate the infection). Cell type and time point are not known.

This chain uses TRBV5-1 with TRBJ1-1, with TRBD1 identical over 7 bases. The germline CDR1 and CDR2 sequences are SGHRS and YFSETQ. The CDR3 is 14 amino acids. The V and J ends lost 4 bases and 11 bases, in that order; junction bases with no gene match: 14. The CDR3 DNA is TGCGCCAGCAGCATAGATAGAACGACAGGGCCTGCTTTCTTT. Translated: CASSIDRTTGPAFF.

The table lists this clonotype with a count of one. The chain employs TRBV5-1 and TRBJ2-3; TRBD1 aligns across 7 bases. The CDR3 extends over 15 amino acids. With 4 bases clipped from V and 0 bases from J, the junction kept 5 bases outside the gene matches. Per the germline V gene, CDR1 is SGHRS and CDR2 is YFSETQ. CDR3: CASSLQGFSTDTQYF. CDR3 nucleotides: TGCGCCAGCAGCCTACAGGGGTTTAGCACAGATACGCAGTATTTT. Drawing the rest from reference TRBV5-1 and TRBJ2-3, the complete variable domain is KAGVTQTPRYLIKTRGQQVTLSCSPISGHRSVSWYQQTPGQGLQFLFEYFSETQRNKGNFPGRFSGRQFSNSRSEMNVSTLELGDSALYLCASSLQGFSTDTQYFGPGTRLTVL.

The table lists this clonotype with a few counts. The chain employs TRBV24-1 and TRBJ2-7; D unclear. Per germline, CDR1 KGHDR and CDR2 SFDVKD. The CDR3 spans 12 residues. Trimming left V 4 bases short and J 5 bases short, with 8 bases between. As DNA, the CDR3 is TGTGCCACCAGTGACCCCCTAAACGAGCAGTACTTC. Translated, it gives CATSDPLNEQYF.

The chain is built from TRBV11-2 and TRBJ2-7; D call uncertain. The CDR3 has 13 residues. With 5 bases removed from V and 5 bases from J, the gap between germline ends came to 13 bases. Germline V gene lookup returns CDR1 SGHAT and CDR2 FQNNGV. This CDR3 is CASSRGGGHEQYF. In DNA, the CDR3 is TGTGCCAGCAGCCGAGGCGGTGGCCACGAGCAGTACTTC.

The V call is TRBV12-3 or TRBV12-4, the J call TRBJ1-2, with 7 bases identical to TRBD1. This CDR3 is built from 15 residues. Trimming at V came to 2 bases and at J to 4 bases, leaving 7 bases not matched to a gene. In DNA form, the CDR3 reads TGTGCCAGCAGTTTACTAGCAGGGGGAGGCTATGGCTACACCTTC. Its protein is CASSLLAGGGYGYTF.

The chain links TRBV12-3 or TRBV12-4 to TRBJ1-3; no definite D call. V was pared by 10 bases and J by 0 bases, with 22 bases between. CDR3 length: 17 amino acids. CDR3 bases: TGTGCCACCCGGATGCTGAACGCCCAAACCTCTGGAAACACCATATATTTT. Translation gives CATRMLNAQTSGNTIYF.

This clonotype was seen ten or more times. The rearrangement links TRBV11-2 to TRBJ2-7; 8 nucleotides line up with TRBD1. Germline V gene lookup returns CDR1 SGHAT and CDR2 FQNNGV. The CDR3 is 15 amino acids. The junction had 10 bases not matched to a gene; V was cut back by 4 bases and J by 5 bases. For the CDR3, the DNA is TGTGCCAGCAGCTCGTACAGGGGGAGAAGAAACGAGCAGTACTTC. Encoded protein: CASSSYRGRRNEQYF.

This clonotype showed up just a few times. The chain links TRBV7-2 to TRBJ1-5, with no clear D. V lost 4 bases and J lost 3, with 7 bases in between. There are 13 residues in the CDR3. CDR1 is SGHTA and CDR2 is FQGNSA in the germline V gene. The CDR3 DNA follows: TGTGCCAGCAGCTCCAGCTTCAATCAGCCCCAGCATTTT. Translated, it gives CASSSSFNQPQHF.

This clonotype was counted only a few times. The chain combines TRBV6-5 with TRBJ2-7, with TRBD1 matching over 7 bases. The CDR3 contains 13 residues. Trimming at V came to 6 bases and at J to 1 base, leaving 3 bases not matched to a gene. Germline CDR1 MNHEY, CDR2 SVGAGI. CDR3 protein: CASSQGVSYEQYF. In DNA form, the CDR3 reads TGTGCCAGCAGCCAGGGGGTATCCTACGAGCAGTACTTC.

The J gene is TRBJ2-7, the V gene TRBV5-1; D remains ambiguous. Germline values: CDR1 SGHRS, CDR2 YFSETQ. With 0 bases removed from V and 3 bases from J, the gap between germline ends came to 7 bases. The CDR3 runs to 13 residues. This chain's CDR3 is CASSLGADYEQYF. The CDR3 coding sequence is TGCGCCAGCAGCTTGGGGGCAGACTACGAGCAGTACTTC.

The chain joins TRBV5-4 to TRBJ1-1; perhaps TRBD1 as D (6 bases). The CDR3 is made up of 16 amino acids. The V gene's germline CDR1 is SGHNT and CDR2 YYREEE (reference sequence). The V gene lost 4 bases and the J gene lost 0 bases, with 16 bases spanning the gap. The CDR3 DNA sequence: TGTGCCAGCAGCCCTAGGGGGAAGGGCATGAACACTGAAGCTTTCTTT. Amino acid sequence: CASSPRGKGMNTEAFF.

The rearrangement links TRBV7-3 to TRBJ2-1; the D gene is possibly TRBD1 (7 bases). Germline values: CDR1 SGHTA, CDR2 FQGTGA. CDR3 length: 15 amino acids. V shed 1 base and J shed 3 bases, with 10 bases lying between them. This CDR3 reads CASSLRQGGYNEQFF. DNA of the CDR3: TGTGCCAGCAGCTTAAGACAGGGAGGCTACAATGAGCAGTTCTTC.

This clonotype was recorded a few times. The chain uses TRBV29-1 and TRBJ1-3; D perhaps matches TRBD1 (6 bases). Germline-derived CDR1 and CDR2 are SQVTM and ANQGSEA. V lost 5 bases to trimming and J lost 3 bases, with 14 bases between them. CDR3 size: 14 residues. CDR3 nucleotides: TGCAGCGTTTTCGACAGGAATAATGGAAACACCATATATTTT. It yields the protein CSVFDRNNGNTIYF. The full variable domain, with the rest looked up from reference TRBV29-1 and TRBJ1-3, is SAVISQKPSRDICQRGTSLTIQCQVDSQVTMMFWYRQQPGQSLTLIATANQGSEATYESGFVIDKFPISRPNLTFSTLTVSNMSPEDSSIYLCSVFDRNNGNTIYFGEGSWLTVV.

This clonotype was counted at least ten times. The chain employs TRBV19 and TRBJ1-5; D not certain. The germline CDR1 and CDR2 sequences are LNHDA and SQIVND (reference sequence). The CDR3 sequence is 13 residues long. V lost 2 bases, J lost 4 bases, and 6 bases lay in between. CDR3 sequence reads: CASSINHNQPQHF. The CDR3 DNA is TGTGCCAGTAGTATAAACCATAATCAGCCCCAGCATTTT.